The 18 T cell receptor beta chains in this list originate from one sample, sequenced in a study of T cell responses to AZD1222 COVID-19 vaccine. Clones were read by immunoSEQ multiplex PCR, and TCRdb kept only the in-frame ones, dropping some. The table lists about 100,000 clones, approximately 91% of them singletons. Sequenced here: peripheral blood, sampled on day 0 of AZD1222 vaccination. Source of these receptors: an adult in good health.

The CDR3 bases are TGTGCCAGCAGCGCCTTGTACGATAGCAATCAGCCCCAGCATTTT. Translation: CASSALYDSNQPQHF. The chain joins TRBV7-8 to TRBJ1-5; D not resolved. Germline assignment: CDR1 SGHVS and CDR2 FQNEAQ. The ends were cut back, 5 bases at V and 0 bases at J, with 11 bases in the middle. CDR3 length equals 15 residues.

The chain is built from TRBV30 and TRBJ1-3; D is uncertain. The CDR3 totals 15 residues. CDR1 GTSNPN and CDR2 SVGIG come from the germline V gene (reference sequence). Trimming pared 3 bases from V and 1 base from J, leaving 13 bases between. This CDR3 reads CAWSPDSLSGNTIYF. The CDR3 region has the DNA TGTGCCTGGAGCCCGGATTCATTATCTGGAAACACCATATATTTT. Full variable domain (rest looked up from reference TRBV30 and TRBJ1-3): SQTIHQWPATLVQPVGSPLSLECTVEGTSNPNLYWYRQAAGRGLQLLFYSVGIGQISSEVPQNLSASRPQDRQFILSSKKLLLSDSGFYLCAWSPDSLSGNTIYFGEGSWLTVV.

The V and J genes are TRBV28 and TRBJ1-6; perhaps TRBD1 as D (5 bases). CDR3 length: 16 amino acids. Germline CDR1 MDHEN, CDR2 SYDVKM. V was clipped by 1 base and J by 7 bases, with 14 bases between them. The CDR3 spells CASSLYAGPSNSPLHF. CDR3 sequence (DNA): TGTGCCAGCAGTTTATATGCAGGGCCCTCCAATTCACCCCTCCACTTT.

This clone was seen a handful of times. The rearrangement uses TRBV5-1 and TRBJ1-4; D gene ambiguous. This CDR3 spans 14 amino acids. Germline CDR1 and CDR2: SGHRS and YFSETQ. The V and J ends lost 1 base and 2 bases respectively, with 6 bases between them. This chain's CDR3 is CASSLSSTNEKLFF. The CDR3 nucleotides read TGCGCCAGCAGCTTGAGCAGTACTAATGAAAAACTGTTTTTT.

The CDR3 bases are TGTGCCAGCAGCCAAAGGACAGAGAATTCACCCCTCCACTTT. This encodes CASSQRTENSPLHF. The chain combines TRBV3-1 (or the pseudogene TRBV3-2) with TRBJ1-6; a possible D gene is TRBD1 (6 bases). There are 14 residues in the CDR3. CDR1 LGHDT and CDR2 YNNKEL come from the germline V gene (reference sequence). Deletions cut 2 bases from V and 7 bases from J, with 9 bases between.

This chain joins TRBV6-1 and TRBJ2-4, with a tentative D call TRBD2 (6 bases). V lost 2 bases and J 0 bases, leaving 14 bases between the germline ends. The CDR3 length is 17 residues. Germline CDR1 is MNHNS and CDR2 is SASEGT. DNA of the CDR3: TGTGCCAGCAGTGAAAATTTTGTGGGACTAGCCAAAAACATTCAGTACTTC. Its translation: CASSENFVGLAKNIQYF.

The gene calls are TRBV9 and TRBJ1-2; perhaps TRBD1 as D (5 bases). The CDR3 has 16 amino acids. Germline CDR1 is SGDLS and CDR2 is YYNGEE. V lost 0 bases, J lost 3 bases, and 15 bases lay in between. The CDR3 nucleotides are TGTGCCAGCAGCGTAGAGTATGGGGCGGGAGACTATGGCTACACCTTC. Translation gives CASSVEYGAGDYGYTF.

V is TRBV7-2 and J is TRBJ2-7; TRBD2 agrees at 10 bases. This CDR3 is 16 amino acids long. After removal of 1 base from V and 6 bases from J, the junction contained 9 bases not matched to a gene. The germline V gene encodes CDR1 SGHTA and CDR2 FQGNSA. This chain's CDR3 is CASSLGGLAGASEQYF. CDR3 nucleotides: TGTGCCAGCAGCTTAGGGGGCCTAGCGGGAGCATCCGAGCAGTACTTC.

V is TRBV2 and J is TRBJ1-2; 7 bases match TRBD1. With 0 bases clipped from V and 3 bases from J, the junction kept 4 bases outside the gene matches. The CDR3 is 15 amino acids. Germline lookup yields CDR1 SNHLY and CDR2 FYNNEI. DNA for the CDR3: TGTGCCAGCAGTGAAGCCTCGGGACAGCACTATGGCTACACCTTC. This codes for CASSEASGQHYGYTF.

The chain combines TRBV6-5 with TRBJ2-2; unclear D gene. This CDR3 is 11 amino acids long. V was cut by 6 bases and J by 4 bases, with 3 bases left in between. Germline V gene data show CDR1 as MNHEY and CDR2 as SVGAGI. This chain's CDR3 is CASRPTGELFF. In nucleotides, the CDR3 is TGTGCCAGCAGACCCACCGGGGAGCTGTTTTTT.

This clone has a single count. J is TRBJ1-2 and V is TRBV6-5; D is unclear. Trimming took 8 bases from V and 2 from J, leaving 6 bases between them. The CDR3 consists of 11 residues. CDR1 and CDR2 from the germline V gene are MNHEY and SVGAGI. The CDR3 protein is CASYGNYGYTF. CDR3 coding DNA: TGTGCCAGCTATGGGAACTATGGCTACACCTTC.

The chain uses TRBV5-1 and TRBJ2-1; D might be TRBD1 (6 bases). In germline, CDR1 is SGHRS, CDR2 YFSETQ. The CDR3 sequence is 13 residues long. The V and J ends lost 1 base and 8 bases respectively, with 10 bases between them. CDR3 sequence: CASSLQGWDEQFF. CDR3 nucleotides: TGCGCCAGCAGCTTGCAGGGGTGGGATGAGCAGTTCTTC.

The chain employs TRBV6-5 and TRBJ2-7; TRBD1 matches 8 bases. The CDR3 runs to 14 residues. V gave up 7 bases and J gave up 0 bases; unmatched junction bases: 5. Per the germline V gene, CDR1 is MNHEY and CDR2 is SVGAGI. CDR3 sequence reads: CASNTGGSSYEQYF. The DNA for the CDR3 is TGTGCCAGCAATACAGGGGGTAGCTCCTACGAGCAGTACTTC.

The V and J genes are TRBV14 and TRBJ1-1, with 9 bases fitting TRBD1. The CDR3 is 18 amino acids. J lost 0 bases, V lost 4 bases, and 12 bases had no gene match. Germline V gene sequence: CDR1 SGHDN, CDR2 FVKESK. This CDR3 reads CASSPLVVGTGLNTEAFF. The CDR3 nucleotides read TGTGCCAGCAGCCCCTTAGTAGTTGGGACAGGGCTGAACACTGAAGCTTTCTTT.

The chain is built from TRBV7-9 and TRBJ2-3; 8 positions agree with TRBD1. V trimming: 7 bases; J trimming: 2 bases; junction bases outside the gene matches: 5. Germline V gene data show CDR1 as SEHNR and CDR2 as FQNEAQ (reference sequence). This CDR3 spans 14 amino acids. The CDR3 reads CASIQDRDTDTQYF. Here the CDR3 DNA reads TGTGCCAGCATCCAGGACAGGGACACAGATACGCAGTATTTT.

The J gene is TRBJ2-1, the V gene TRBV7-9; D might be TRBD1 or TRBD2, each matching 6 bases. V shed 4 bases and J shed 7 bases, with 20 bases lying between them. There are 16 residues in the CDR3. Germline CDR1 and CDR2: SEHNR and FQNEAQ (reference sequence). CDR3 protein: CASSSPVGGVRNEQFF. The CDR3 bases are TGTGCCAGCAGCTCACCGGTGGGGGGCGTTCGGAATGAGCAGTTCTTC.

This rearrangement joins TRBV11-2 to TRBJ2-3; D uncertain. Trimming removed 1 base from V and 2 bases from J, with 7 bases in between. The germline V gene encodes CDR1 SGHAT and CDR2 FQNNGV. The CDR3 totals 14 residues. The chain's CDR3 is CASSLASFTDTQYF. CDR3 DNA: TGTGCCAGCAGCTTAGCTTCCTTCACAGATACGCAGTATTTT.

The chain is built from TRBV5-1 and TRBJ2-1; D is possibly TRBD2 (5 bases). The V gene's germline CDR1 is SGHRS and CDR2 YFSETQ. This CDR3 spans 16 amino acids. V shed 0 bases and J shed 2 bases, with 12 bases lying between them. CDR3 in DNA: TGCGCCAGCAGCTTGGAGGGCGGGCTAACCTACAATGAGCAGTTCTTC. Its protein product is CASSLEGGLTYNEQFF.